Sequencing of this T cell receptor beta chain was carried out in a study of shared clonotypes between healthy human individuals. V lost 6 bases, J lost 4 bases, and 16 bases lay in between. Germline loops: CDR1 SGHDN, CDR2 FVKESK. The CDR3 loop spans 14 amino acids. Generated by immunoSEQ multiplex PCR, the TCRdb table keeps only in-frame clones and is missing some. The sample comprises around 690,000 clones, roughly 88% of which are singletons, and 34% rests with the top ten. This chain joins TRBV14 and TRBJ2-7, with D hard to call. This sequence originates from a man younger than 35 in good health. Some clones in this sample may be carry-over from other donors' samples. Sequenced: memory CD8+ T cells from PBMCs. As for subset: CD45RO+ cells pooled with CCR7-negative TemRA cells. DNA for the CDR3: TGTGCCAGCAGTCCGTTGGAGCACTCTTACGAGCAGTACTTC. This gives the protein CASSPLEHSYEQYF.